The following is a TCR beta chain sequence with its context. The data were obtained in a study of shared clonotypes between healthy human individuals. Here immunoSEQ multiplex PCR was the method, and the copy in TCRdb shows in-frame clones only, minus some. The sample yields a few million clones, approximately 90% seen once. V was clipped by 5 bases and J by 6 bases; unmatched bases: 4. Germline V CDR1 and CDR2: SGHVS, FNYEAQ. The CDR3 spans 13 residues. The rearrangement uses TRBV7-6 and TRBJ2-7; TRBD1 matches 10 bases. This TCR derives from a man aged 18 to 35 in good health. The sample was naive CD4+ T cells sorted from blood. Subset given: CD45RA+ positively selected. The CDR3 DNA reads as TGTGCCAGCAGCCTGGGACAGGGGACCGAGCAGTACTTC. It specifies CASSLGQGTEQYF.